This T cell receptor beta chain was obtained from a study of tumor-infiltrating lymphocytes in primary liver carcinoma. Across the whole study: Per sample, productive TCRbeta reads numbered roughly 3.5 to 8 million, similar across tissue types.

The template, around 540 ng total RNA, yielded TCR beta cDNA made with a constant-region primer. Library construction for TCR beta comprised three nested multiplex PCR rounds performed with slightly modified ARM-PCR. It was with TRBV1-TRBV30 forward primers and a C-beta reverse primer that the first two PCR rounds were run, at approximately 10 cycles each. TCRdb analysed the multiplex PCR reads with MiXCR anew, one entry per CDR3 protein. Of hundreds of thousands of distinct CDR3 sequences listed, about 50% were seen once; the top ten hold over 15%. Points on this clonotype: What it binds is not known. A much larger clone differs by one base, so this may be a read error.

In germline, CDR1 is SQVTM, CDR2 ANQGSEA. This CDR3 has 13 residues. Extraction also yielded germline DNA, while blood RNA was obtained from unsorted whole blood. Collection of roughly 4 milliliters of peripheral blood took place before surgery. The study, taken as a whole, reports: Bulk unsorted sampling precluded comparing CD4+ and CD8+ repertoires. Tumor-adjacent and tumor-blood pairs displayed less overlap than did pairs of tumor regions.

This sequence was found in a woman in her 30s with primary liver carcinoma and hepatitis B virus infection. The chain combines TRBV29-1 with TRBJ2-1; D might be TRBD2 (6 bases). The specimen sequenced was peripheral blood. The CDR3 loop reads CSAFGTAYNEQLF. Here the CDR3 DNA reads TGCAGCGCCTTCGGGACTGCTTACAATGAGCAGCTCTTC.